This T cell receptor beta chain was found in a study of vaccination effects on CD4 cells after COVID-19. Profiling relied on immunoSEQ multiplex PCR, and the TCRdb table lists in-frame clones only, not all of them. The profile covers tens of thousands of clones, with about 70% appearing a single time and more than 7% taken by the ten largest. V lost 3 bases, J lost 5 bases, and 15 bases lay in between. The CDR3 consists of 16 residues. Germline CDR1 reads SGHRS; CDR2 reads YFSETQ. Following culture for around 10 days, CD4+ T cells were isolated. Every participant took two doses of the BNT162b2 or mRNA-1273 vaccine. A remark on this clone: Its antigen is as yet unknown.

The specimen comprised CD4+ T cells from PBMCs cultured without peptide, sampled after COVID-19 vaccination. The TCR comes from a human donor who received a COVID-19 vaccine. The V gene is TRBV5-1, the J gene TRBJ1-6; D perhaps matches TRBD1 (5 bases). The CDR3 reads CASSYSGTANNSPLHF. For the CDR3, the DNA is TGCGCCAGCAGCTATTCAGGGACGGCAAATAATTCACCCCTCCACTTT.